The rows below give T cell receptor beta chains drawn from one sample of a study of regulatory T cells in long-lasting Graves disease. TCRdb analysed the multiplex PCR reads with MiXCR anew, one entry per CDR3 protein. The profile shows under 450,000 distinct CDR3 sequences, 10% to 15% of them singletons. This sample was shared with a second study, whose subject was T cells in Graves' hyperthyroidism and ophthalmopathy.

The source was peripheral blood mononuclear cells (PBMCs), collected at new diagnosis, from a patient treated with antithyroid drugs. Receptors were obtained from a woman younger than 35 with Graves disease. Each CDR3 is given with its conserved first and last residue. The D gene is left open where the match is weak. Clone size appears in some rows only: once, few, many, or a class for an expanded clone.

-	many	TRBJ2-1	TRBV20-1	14	CSATEDSSYNEQFF	TGCAGTGCTACCGAGGACAGCTCCTACAATGAGCAGTTCTTC
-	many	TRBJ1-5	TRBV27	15	CASSYRTGRDQPQHF	TGTGCCAGCAGCTACCGTACAGGGCGTGATCAGCCCCAGCATTTT
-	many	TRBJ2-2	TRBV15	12	CATKVNTGELFF	TGTGCCACCAAAGTTAACACCGGGGAGCTGTTTTTT
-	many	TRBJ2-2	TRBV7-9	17	CASSPRLGGGDTGELFF	TGTGCCAGCAGCCCACGCCTGGGGGGTGGCGACACCGGGGAGCTGTTTTTT
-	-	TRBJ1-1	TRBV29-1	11	CSVGGDTEAFF	TGCAGCGTTGGTGGAGACACTGAAGCTTTCTTT
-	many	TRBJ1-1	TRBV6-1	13	CAGGGVLNTEAFF	TGTGCCGGAGGGGGTGTCCTGAACACTGAAGCTTTCTTT
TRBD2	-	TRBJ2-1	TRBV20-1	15	CSARVVSSGYNEQFF	TGCAGTGCTAGAGTAGTGTCTAGCGGCTACAATGAGCAGTTCTTC
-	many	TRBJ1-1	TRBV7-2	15	CASSRFPRGGTEAFF	TGTGCCAGCAGCCGATTTCCCCGCGGGGGGACTGAAGCTTTCTTT
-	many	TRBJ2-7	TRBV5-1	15	CASSTAPGQRYEQYF	TGCGCCAGCAGCACCGCGCCAGGGCAACGTTACGAGCAGTACTTC
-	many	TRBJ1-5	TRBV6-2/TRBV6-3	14	CASSYYLGDKPQHF	TGTGCCAGCAGTTACTATTTAGGGGACAAGCCCCAGCATTTT
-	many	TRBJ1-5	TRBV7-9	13	CASSIGRDQPQHF	TGTGCCAGCAGCATAGGACGGGATCAGCCCCAGCATTTT
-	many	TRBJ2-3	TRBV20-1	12	CSAYYSGDTQYF	TGCAGTGCTTACTATTCCGGAGATACGCAGTATTTT
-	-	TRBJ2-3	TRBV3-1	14	CASSCSGIADTQYF	TGTGCCAGCAGCTGTAGCGGCATCGCAGATACGCAGTATTTT
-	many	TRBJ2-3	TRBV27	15	CASMSLLEVADTQYF	TGTGCCAGCATGTCCTTACTAGAGGTGGCAGATACGCAGTATTTT
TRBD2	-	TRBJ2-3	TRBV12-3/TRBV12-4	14	CASSRTSGSDTQYF	TGTGCCAGCAGCCGGACTAGCGGGAGTGATACGCAGTATTTT
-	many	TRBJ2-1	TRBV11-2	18	CASSSPTSGHSVANEQFF	TGTGCCAGCAGCTCACCTACCAGCGGGCACAGTGTGGCCAATGAGCAGTTCTTC
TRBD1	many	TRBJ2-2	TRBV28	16	CASSLWVGTDTGELFF	TGTGCCAGCAGTTTATGGGTGGGGACAGACACCGGGGAGCTGTTTTTT
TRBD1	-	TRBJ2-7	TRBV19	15	CASSLRQGASYEQYF	TGTGCCAGTAGTTTAAGACAGGGGGCCAGCTACGAGCAGTACTTC
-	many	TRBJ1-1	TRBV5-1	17	CASSYAPGRVLRAEAFF	TGCGCCAGCAGCTACGCCCCCGGGAGGGTACTTCGCGCTGAAGCTTTCTTT
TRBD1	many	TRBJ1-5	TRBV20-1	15	CSARDLLRDSQPQHF	TGCAGTGCTAGGGACTTACTTCGGGACAGCCAGCCCCAGCATTTT
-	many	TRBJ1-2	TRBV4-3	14	CASSQGPKEKDYTF	TGCGCCAGCAGCCAGGGCCCTAAGGAGAAAGACTACACCTTC
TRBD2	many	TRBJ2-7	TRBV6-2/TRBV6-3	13	CASSGGLAVEQYF	TGTGCCAGCAGTGGGGGACTAGCAGTCGAGCAGTACTTC
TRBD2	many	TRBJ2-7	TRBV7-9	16	CASSSPLAGGPNEQYF	TGTGCCAGCAGCTCCCCACTAGCGGGAGGGCCCAACGAGCAGTACTTC
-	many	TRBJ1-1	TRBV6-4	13	CASSDLPWAEAFF	TGTGCCAGCAGTGATCTCCCATGGGCTGAAGCTTTCTTT
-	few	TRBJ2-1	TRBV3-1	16	CASSLKDPLLNDEQFF	TGTGCCAGCAGCTTAAAGGATCCGTTGTTAAACGATGAGCAGTTCTTC
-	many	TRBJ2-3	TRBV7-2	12	CASITPRDTQYF	TGTGCCAGCATCACCCCGAGGGATACGCAGTATTTT
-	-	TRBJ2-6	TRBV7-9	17	CASSYRGRGRGANVLTF	TGTGCCAGCAGCTACCGCGGTCGGGGACGAGGGGCCAACGTCCTGACTTTC
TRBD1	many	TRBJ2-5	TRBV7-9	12	CASSGQGETQYF	TGTGCCAGCAGCGGACAGGGAGAGACCCAGTACTTC
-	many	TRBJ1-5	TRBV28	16	CASTRRGRVNNQPQHF	TGTGCCAGCACCCGGCGGGGCAGGGTCAACAATCAGCCCCAGCATTTT
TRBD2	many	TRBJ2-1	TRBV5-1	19	CASSWGRLAGGSSYNEQFF	TGCGCCAGCAGCTGGGGGAGACTAGCGGGAGGGAGCTCCTACAATGAGCAGTTCTTC
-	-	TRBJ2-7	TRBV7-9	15	CASSDRVRGTYEQYF	TGTGCCAGCAGCGACCGTGTCAGGGGCACCTACGAGCAGTACTTC
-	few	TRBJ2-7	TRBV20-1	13	CSARRGHLYEQYF	TGCAGTGCCCGCCGGGGGCACCTCTACGAGCAGTACTTC
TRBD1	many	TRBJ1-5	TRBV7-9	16	CASSPWTGASNQPQHF	TGTGCCAGCAGCCCTTGGACAGGGGCAAGCAATCAGCCCCAGCATTTT
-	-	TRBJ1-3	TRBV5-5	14	CASRLDFSGNTIYF	TGTGCCAGCAGACTGGACTTTTCTGGAAACACCATATATTTT
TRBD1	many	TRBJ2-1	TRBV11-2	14	CASTGQGDYNEQFF	TGTGCCAGCACGGGACAGGGAGACTACAATGAGCAGTTCTTC
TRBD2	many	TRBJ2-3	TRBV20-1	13	CSASREGPDTQYF	TGCAGTGCTAGTAGGGAGGGTCCAGATACGCAGTATTTT
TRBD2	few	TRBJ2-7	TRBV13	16	CASSLVGLAASYEQYF	TGTGCCAGCAGCTTAGTTGGACTAGCGGCCTCCTACGAGCAGTACTTC
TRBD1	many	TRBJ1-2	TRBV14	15	CASSPPDRGQDGYTF	TGTGCCAGCAGCCCGCCCGACAGGGGGCAAGATGGCTACACCTTC
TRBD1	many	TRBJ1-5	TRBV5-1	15	CASSRGDSHNQPQHF	TGCGCCAGCAGCAGGGGGGACAGCCACAATCAGCCCCAGCATTTT
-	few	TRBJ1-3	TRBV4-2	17	CASSISPRAGSGNTIYF	TGTGCCAGCAGCATCTCTCCCAGGGCGGGCTCTGGAAACACCATATATTTT
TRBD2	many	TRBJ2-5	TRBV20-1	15	CSAEIREEIGETQHF	TGCAGTGCTGAAATACGGGAGGAGATAGGGGAGACCCAGCACTTC
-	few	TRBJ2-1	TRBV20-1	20	CSARGHDVGVLLVGLDEQFF	TGCAGTGCTAGAGGCCACGATGTGGGAGTATTGCTTGTCGGCTTGGATGAGCAGTTCTTC
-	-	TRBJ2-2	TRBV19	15	CASSIADVKGRELFF	TGTGCCAGTAGTATAGCGGACGTCAAGGGCCGGGAGCTGTTTTTT
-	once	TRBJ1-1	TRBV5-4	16	CASSLEFPVVGTEAFF	TGTGCCAGCAGCTTGGAGTTCCCTGTAGTTGGCACTGAAGCTTTCTTT
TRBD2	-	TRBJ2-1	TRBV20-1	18	CSAEDFLRAGAIGDEQFF	TGCAGTGCTGAGGACTTTCTCAGAGCGGGAGCAATCGGCGATGAGCAGTTCTTC
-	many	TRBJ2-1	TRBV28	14	CASSGDALGNEQFF	TGTGCCAGCAGTGGGGACGCCTTGGGCAATGAGCAGTTCTTC
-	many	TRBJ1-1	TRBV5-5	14	CASSFHLLRAEAFF	TGTGCCAGCAGCTTCCATCTTCTGAGGGCTGAAGCTTTCTTT
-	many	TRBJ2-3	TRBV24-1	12	CATSGGTDTQYF	TGTGCCACCAGTGGGGGAACAGATACGCAGTATTTT
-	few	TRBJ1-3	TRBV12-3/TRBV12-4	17	CASSFPQGRYSGNTIYF	TGTGCCAGCAGTTTTCCCCAGGGACGTTACTCTGGAAACACCATATATTTT
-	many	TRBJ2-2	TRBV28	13	CASSTTTTGELFF	TGTGCCAGCAGTACTACAACGACCGGGGAGCTGTTTTTT
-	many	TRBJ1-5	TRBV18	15	CASSPEGMNNQPQHF	TGTGCCAGCTCACCGGAAGGGATGAACAATCAGCCCCAGCATTTT
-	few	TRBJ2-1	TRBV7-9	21	CASSLSILGRTRGSSYNEQFF	TGTGCCAGCAGCTTAAGCATTCTGGGAAGAACCCGGGGGAGCTCCTACAATGAGCAGTTCTTC
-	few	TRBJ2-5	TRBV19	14	CASSADSYQETQYF	TGTGCCAGTAGTGCGGACAGCTATCAAGAGACCCAGTACTTC
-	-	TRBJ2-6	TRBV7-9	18	CASSLGPTGSSGANVLTF	TGTGCCAGCAGCTTAGGACCCACAGGCAGCTCTGGGGCCAACGTCCTGACTTTC
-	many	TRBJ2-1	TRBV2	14	CASSEDQEVHEQFF	TGTGCCAGCAGTGAGGATCAGGAGGTCCATGAGCAGTTCTTC
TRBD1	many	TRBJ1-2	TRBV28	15	CASSSPDRVNYGYTF	TGTGCCAGCAGTTCTCCTGACAGGGTAAACTATGGCTACACCTTC
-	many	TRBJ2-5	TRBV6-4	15	CASSYSYRVAETQYF	TGTGCCAGCAGTTACTCTTACAGGGTAGCGGAGACCCAGTACTTC
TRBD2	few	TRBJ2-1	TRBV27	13	CAVSGNSYNEQFF	TGTGCCGTCAGCGGGAACTCCTACAATGAGCAGTTCTTC
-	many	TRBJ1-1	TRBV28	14	CASSFLQLNTEAFF	TGTGCCAGCAGTTTTTTACAGTTGAACACTGAAGCTTTCTTT